Below, 27 T cell receptor beta chains from the same sample are listed, as sequenced in a study of shared clonotypes between healthy human individuals. Clones were sequenced by immunoSEQ multiplex PCR, and TCRdb holds only the in-frame ones, with some missing. The repertoire consists of about 670,000 clones, with about three quarters occurring once and the leading ten covering around 2%. The specimen sequenced was memory CD4+ T cells sorted from blood. Subset described: CD45RA-negative fraction. All receptors come from a woman aged 25 to 39 in good health.

The gene calls are TRBV6-6 and TRBJ1-5; D unclear. The V and J ends lost 7 bases and 2 bases respectively, with 12 bases between them. The CDR3 spans 14 residues. CDR1 and CDR2 (germline): MNHNY, SVGAGI (reference sequence). The CDR3 sequence is CASTPLTGNQPQHF. DNA for the CDR3: TGTGCCAGCACGCCCCTAACAGGCAATCAGCCCCAGCATTTT.

This clone was counted only a few times. The rearrangement links TRBV25-1 to TRBJ2-1; 12 nucleotides agree with TRBD2. In germline, CDR1 is MGHDK, CDR2 SYGVNS. CDR3 length: 14 residues. V lost 10 bases, J lost 8 bases, and 9 bases stayed unmatched. CDR3 DNA: TGTGCCACGCGACCTAGCGGGAGGGCCTATGAGCAGTTCTTC. Protein sequence: CATRPSGRAYEQFF.

The rearrangement links TRBV4-1 to TRBJ1-5; 10 bases agree with TRBD1. V shed 1 base and J 0 bases; nucleotides not matched to a gene: 6. This CDR3 has 18 residues. The germline CDR1 and CDR2 sequences are MGHRA and YSYEKL. The CDR3 protein is CASSQGTGGGYSNQPQHF. CDR3 sequence (DNA): TGCGCCAGCAGCCAAGGGACAGGGGGGGGATATAGCAATCAGCCCCAGCATTTT.

Here the CDR3 reads CASSPGQGVNEQFF. DNA of the CDR3: TGTGCCAGCAGCCCAGGACAGGGCGTCAATGAGCAGTTCTTC. The chain has TRBV7-8 and TRBJ2-1, with 8 nucleotides matching TRBD1. The CDR3 spans 14 residues. Germline lookup yields CDR1 SGHVS and CDR2 FQNEAQ. J lost 6 bases, V lost 5 bases, and 6 bases had no gene match.

The chain carries TRBV7-3 and TRBJ2-2; D possibly matches TRBD1 or TRBD2 (5 bases each). The CDR3 runs to 16 residues. V lost 4 bases and J 4 bases, leaving 16 bases between the germline ends. The germline V gene has CDR1 SGHTA and CDR2 FQGTGA. The CDR3 reads CASSSPLGTSTGELFF. CDR3 sequence (DNA): TGTGCCAGCAGCTCTCCGTTGGGGACGAGCACCGGGGAGCTGTTTTTT.

A single count supports this clone. The gene calls are TRBV28 and TRBJ1-5; 7 nucleotides match TRBD1. Trimming at V came to 6 bases and at J to 6 bases, leaving 14 bases not matched to a gene. Germline lookup yields CDR1 MDHEN and CDR2 SYDVKM. The CDR3 consists of 16 residues. For the CDR3, the DNA is TGTGCCAGCAGCCCTGGAGTGACAGGGAAGCTTCAGCCCCAGCATTTT. It codes for CASSPGVTGKLQPQHF.

The chain couples TRBV7-8 to TRBJ1-1, with a tentative D call TRBD1 (5 bases). Germline V lookup: CDR1 SGHVS, CDR2 FQNEAQ. The V end was cut by 2 bases, the J end by 0 bases, with 7 bases between. The CDR3 loop spans 14 amino acids. CDR3 bases: TGTGCCAGCAGCTTAAGGGGAATGAACACTGAAGCTTTCTTT. It is translated as CASSLRGMNTEAFF. Looking up the rest from reference TRBV7-8 and TRBJ1-1 gives the full variable domain: GAGVSQSPRYKVAKRGQDVALRCDPISGHVSLFWYQQALGQGPEFLTYFQNEAQLDKSGLPSDRFFAERPEGSVSTLKIQRTQQEDSAVYLCASSLRGMNTEAFFGQGTRLTVV.

The rearrangement uses TRBV29-1 and TRBJ1-3, with D perhaps TRBD1 (5 bases). Germline CDR1 is SQVTM and CDR2 is ANQGSEA. V was shortened by 6 bases and J by 4 bases, with 16 bases between the two germline ends. This CDR3 has 14 residues. This CDR3 is CSVTGRWGGNTIYF. The CDR3 DNA reads TGCAGCGTCACCGGACGGTGGGGGGGAAACACCATATATTTT. Filled out from reference TRBV29-1 and TRBJ1-3, the complete variable domain reads SAVISQKPSRDICQRGTSLTIQCQVDSQVTMMFWYRQQPGQSLTLIATANQGSEATYESGFVIDKFPISRPNLTFSTLTVSNMSPEDSSIYLCSVTGRWGGNTIYFGEGSWLTVV.

J is TRBJ2-7 and V is TRBV28, with 7 bases fitting TRBD2. CDR1 is MDHEN, CDR2 SYDVKM, per germline. Trimming cost V 6 bases and J 0 bases; bases outside gene matches: 8. The CDR3 spans 15 residues. The CDR3 loop reads CASRPTGTNSYEQYF. The CDR3 coding sequence is TGTGCCAGCAGACCCACCGGGACTAACTCCTACGAGCAGTACTTC.

This sequence joins TRBV6-1 and TRBJ1-5, with unresolved D. Per the germline V gene, CDR1 is MNHNS and CDR2 is SASEGT. The CDR3 extends over 14 amino acids. V was cut by 3 bases and J by 9 bases, with 15 bases left in between. The CDR3 nucleotides are TGTGCCAGCAGTGATACACGGCGGGGTTGGCCCCAGCATTTT. Amino acids: CASSDTRRGWPQHF.

This clone was found a few times. The chain carries TRBV7-8 and TRBJ1-3; the D is unclear. V lost 1 base to trimming and J lost 1 base, with 8 bases between them. This CDR3 has 15 residues. Per the germline V gene, CDR1 is SGHVS and CDR2 is FQNEAQ. CDR3: CASSLGRGSGNTIYF. The CDR3 DNA follows: TGTGCCAGCAGCTTAGGTCGAGGTTCTGGAAACACCATATATTTT.

V usage is TRBV4-2 and J usage is TRBJ2-5, with a possible D match to TRBD1 (5 bases). V dropped 4 bases and J dropped 5 bases, with 17 bases sitting between them. Germline assignment: CDR1 LGHNA and CDR2 YNFKEQ. The CDR3 has 15 amino acids. Here the CDR3 reads CASSLSWRKGETQYF. The CDR3 coding sequence is TGTGCCAGCAGCCTTTCGTGGCGGAAGGGGGAGACCCAGTACTTC.

The chain carries TRBV4-1 and TRBJ1-3; 7 bases agree with TRBD1. V shed 0 bases and J 1 base; nucleotides not matched to a gene: 9. This CDR3 has 18 residues. CDR1 and CDR2 (germline): MGHRA, YSYEKL. As DNA, the CDR3 is TGCGCCAGCAGCCAAGAAAGGGGCAGGGGGATATCTGGAAACACCATATATTTT. Protein sequence: CASSQERGRGISGNTIYF.

This clone appeared a few times. This chain joins TRBV5-6 and TRBJ2-1; TRBD1 matches at 11 bases. Trimming removed 4 bases from V and 4 bases from J; junction bases left unmatched: 16. This CDR3 has 19 amino acids. Looked up from germline, CDR1 is SGHDT and CDR2 is YYEEEE. The CDR3 loop reads CASSPRDRGWAGEYNEQFF. The CDR3 nucleotides read TGTGCCAGCAGCCCTCGGGACAGGGGGTGGGCGGGAGAGTACAATGAGCAGTTCTTC.

As concerns this clone: Other DNA sequences of this sample code for an identical CDR3. The DNA of the CDR3 is TGTGCCAGCAGCTTAGGGAGAGAGACCCAGTACTTC. Translation gives CASSLGRETQYF. The chain has TRBV7-2 and TRBJ2-5; D gene ambiguous. The CDR3 has 12 amino acids. Between the trimmed V and J ends, which lost 1 base and 4 bases, there was a span of 4 bases. Germline V gives CDR1 SGHTA, CDR2 FQGNSA.

V is TRBV7-3 and J is TRBJ2-1, with a possible D match to TRBD2 (6 bases). V dropped 2 bases and J dropped 1 base, with 9 bases sitting between them. Germline values: CDR1 SGHTA, CDR2 FQGTGA. The CDR3 sequence is 15 residues long. Here the CDR3 reads CASSLGLLSYNEQFF. The CDR3 nucleotides are TGTGCCAGCAGCTTAGGACTACTATCCTACAATGAGCAGTTCTTC.

At least ten counts were recorded for this clone. Other nucleotide sequences from this sample produce the same CDR3. The chain has TRBV10-1 and TRBJ2-3; TRBD1 or TRBD2 may be the D gene (5 bases each). Trimming pared 9 bases from V and 1 base from J, leaving 11 bases between. This CDR3 is built from 13 residues. Per the germline V gene, CDR1 is WNHNN and CDR2 is SYGVQD (reference sequence). DNA of the CDR3: TGCGCCAGTTCGGGACGGCGCACAGATACGCAGTATTTT. It is translated as CASSGRRTDTQYF.

The CDR3 sequence is CASRKTGVTYEQYF. The CDR3 DNA sequence: TGTGCCAGCAGAAAGACAGGGGTTACGTACGAGCAGTACTTC. The chain carries TRBV27 and TRBJ2-7, with 8 positions matching TRBD1. Germline V gene sequence: CDR1 MNHEY, CDR2 SMNVEV (reference sequence). The CDR3 spans 14 residues. J was trimmed by 4 bases and V by 6 bases; bases with no gene match: 8.

The V gene is TRBV4-1, the J gene TRBJ2-7; D might be TRBD1 (5 bases). The CDR3 extends over 15 amino acids. Looked up from germline, CDR1 is MGHRA and CDR2 is YSYEKL. Trimming took off 1 base at V and 9 bases at J, with 19 bases between the two ends. Written as DNA, the CDR3 is TGCGCCAGCAGCCAAGTCATCCAGGGTAGGATTTTGCAGTACTTC. Its protein is CASSQVIQGRILQYF.

This chain connects TRBV10-1 to TRBJ2-7, with 8 positions matching TRBD2. Germline CDR1 WNHNN, CDR2 SYGVQD (reference sequence). Trimming cost V 2 bases and J 6 bases; bases outside gene matches: 6. The CDR3 runs 14 residues. The CDR3 coding sequence is TGCGCCAGCAGTGAGGCGGGAGGATGGGCCGAGCAGTACTTC. Protein: CASSEAGGWAEQYF.

This clone was counted a single time. This chain connects TRBV19 to TRBJ2-7; 10 nucleotides match TRBD2. J gave up 0 bases and V 1 base, and 3 bases lay outside the gene matches. Germline V gene lookup returns CDR1 LNHDA and CDR2 SQIVND (reference sequence). The CDR3 spans 16 residues. CDR3 bases: TGTGCCAGTAGTATAGGGGGACTAGCGAGCTCCTACGAGCAGTACTTC. Encoded protein: CASSIGGLASSYEQYF.

The sample holds one count of this clone. V and J are TRBV10-3 and TRBJ2-3; 10 bases fit TRBD1. After removal of 0 bases from V and 5 bases from J, the junction contained 5 bases not matched to a gene. The CDR3 consists of 16 residues. CDR1 is ENHRY, CDR2 SYGVKD, per germline. The CDR3 sequence: CAISESGQGIKDTQYF. The CDR3 nucleotides are TGTGCCATCAGTGAGTCGGGACAGGGGATTAAAGATACGCAGTATTTT.

The chain joins TRBV28 to TRBJ2-7; possible D gene TRBD2, 5 bases. V was trimmed by 6 bases and J by 3 bases, leaving 21 bases between them. Germline lookup yields CDR1 MDHEN and CDR2 SYDVKM. The CDR3 consists of 16 residues. The CDR3 loop is CASSPIRSTGIYEQYF. Here the CDR3 DNA reads TGTGCCAGCAGCCCTATTAGGTCGACGGGGATCTACGAGCAGTACTTC.

V usage is TRBV5-4 and J usage is TRBJ2-4; 7 positions agree with TRBD2. Germline loops: CDR1 SGHNT, CDR2 YYREEE (reference sequence). The CDR3 consists of 14 residues. Losses at the gene ends were 2 bases for V and 6 bases for J; bases not matched to a gene: 5. In DNA, the CDR3 is TGTGCCAGCAGCTTACCGGGGGAGGGAAACATTCAGTACTTC. It translates to CASSLPGEGNIQYF.

The chain is built from TRBV2 and TRBJ2-6; D remains unclear. V lost 6 bases and J lost 0, with 9 bases in between. The CDR3 loop spans 15 amino acids. The germline CDR1 and CDR2 sequences are SNHLY and FYNNEI. Here the CDR3 reads CASRPLNSGANVLTF. The CDR3, as DNA: TGTGCCAGCAGGCCCTTAAACTCTGGGGCCAACGTCCTGACTTTC.

The chain couples TRBV29-1 to TRBJ2-1; 7 bases line up with TRBD1. After removal of 8 bases from V and 5 bases from J, the junction contained 9 bases not matched to a gene. Per germline, CDR1 SQVTM and CDR2 ANQGSEA. The CDR3 covers 13 residues. CDR3 loop: CSTPGQLHNEQFF. CDR3 nucleotides: TGCAGCACGCCGGGACAGTTACACAATGAGCAGTTCTTC.

The rearrangement joins TRBV29-1 to TRBJ2-3; D is undetermined. CDR3 length equals 15 residues. The V end was cut by 1 base, the J end by 0 bases, with 11 bases between. Germline loops: CDR1 SQVTM, CDR2 ANQGSEA. CDR3 region: CSVEAETRSTDTQYF. The CDR3, as DNA: TGCAGCGTTGAAGCCGAGACAAGAAGCACAGATACGCAGTATTTT.